This TCR beta chain came from a study of shared clonotypes between healthy human individuals (TCRdb year 2020). Looking at the study overall: The cohort comprised a couple of women and a few men aged 18 to 49 years. The study deeply sequenced blood TCR repertoires of five healthy adults to estimate repertoire size and the extent of clonotype sharing between individuals. For each donor, CD4 naive and CD4 memory were each given three plates, CD8 naive was given two plates, and CD8 memory was given one plate. Libraries were prepared and TCR repertoires were sequenced by different laboratories using diverse techniques, in order to increase sequencing depth and limit assay-specific biases. Between about 0.9 and 9 billion PBMCs per donor were obtained by leukapheresis.

Using the deep immunoSEQ assay, multiplex PCR amplified TCR CDR3 regions from genomic DNA. Extracted genomic DNA from each cell subset was spread evenly across all wells of several immunoSEQ 96-well plates, with each plate serving as a replicate. For sorted subsets, approximately 190 ng genomic DNA, equal to tens of thousands of T cell genomes, was loaded into each replicate PCR. The purified libraries were quantified using a Qubit 3.0 fluorometer, sized with a Bioanalyzer 2100, and then quantified again using the KAPA Library Quantification kit. Each immunoSEQ 96-well plate was sequenced on its own single-read 150-cycle Illumina NextSeq 550 flow cell. Concerning the study's data processing: Because the immunoSEQ output included only junctional sequences and no quality scores, the filtering could not be the same as the filtering used for full-length reads. To assign V/J genes and CDR3, sequences were annotated against IMGT germline references using PyIR, a Python wrapper for IgBLAST v1.9. Any read was removed if the V/J assignment was weak (E-value above 1e-6), the CDR3 was missing, or the read contained stop codons, out-of-frame junctions, or ambiguous translated residues. V3J clonotypes were defined by identical inferred V gene, J gene, and CDR3 amino acid sequence. Percentage overlap between repertoires was computed as shared unique clonotypes divided by the size of the smaller repertoire. Repertoire richness was assessed with RTK rarefaction, the Chao1 estimator, and Recon v2.1 estimates of unobserved clonotypes. Generation probabilities were computed with OLGA for all TCRbeta clonotypes obtained by the gDNA method from a handful of donors. TCRdb's version of the immuneACCESS table is confined to in-frame rearrangements and falls short of the full clone set. An unresolved V gene accounts for under half of the shortfall where checked; the remainder is of unknown origin. V and J calls and clone size are given by that table; D and trimming were obtained from the DNA. This sample has 2 million to 2.5 million clones in its table, and roughly 90% of those were observed once. About 0.36% of the sample belongs to the ten largest clones.

This clone was counted between two and nine times. The clone's antigen remains unknown. No qualities accompany the bases; no much larger clone lies one base away. On the study overall, not on this receptor specifically: Only blood was sampled, and tissue TCR repertoires likely differ from those in blood. Compared with non-shared clonotypes, clonotypes shared by all four sorted-subset donors had higher generation probabilities. The genetic and exposure-history diversity represented was limited by the small number of donors. Naive subsets generally had larger estimated clonotype richness than memory subsets did. Rarefaction of sorted-subset datasets indicated incomplete sequencing despite the large sequencing depth. Across a few donors, about 5.2% of naive CD4, around 3.3% of naive CD8, roughly 2.2% of memory CD4, and roughly 0.41% of memory CD8 clonotypes were shared. Based on pairwise subsampling, the degree of clonotype sharing among donors was expected to be affected by sequencing depth.

Healthy HIV-negative adults with no recently reported acute infections or vaccinations were included as donors. Every donor was a Caucasian adult residing in Nashville, Tennessee, USA. CD4+ T cells were enriched by magnetic negative selection; naive cells were then positively selected on CD45RA, and the negative fraction formed the memory subset. Blood was collected by leukapheresis, and PBMCs were isolated by Ficoll-Histopaque density gradient centrifugation and then cryopreserved in liquid nitrogen vapor phase. Purity and quantity of every magnetically sorted T cell population were checked by analytical flow cytometry. Genomic DNA was isolated from each sorted fraction and quantified by UV absorbance on a Nanodrop 2000c. Relative to germline, V is 3 bases shorter and J is 4 bases shorter, with 10 bases between their ends. Including the terminal cysteine and phenylalanine, the CDR3 comprises 13 residues. Only the CDR3 region is kept as DNA, spanning 39 bases read in frame from base 1. CDR1 and CDR2 are drawn from the germline V gene (reference sequence): SGHNT, YYREEE.

The receptor's source is a man younger than 35 in good health. Some clones in this sample may be carry-over from other donors' samples. Input material: naive CD4+ T cells from PBMCs. The label giving this sample's cell subset or site can be read as: CD45RA+ positively selected. Rearrangement joined TRBV5-4 to TRBJ1-1, with the D gene uncertain. The nucleotide sequence reads as follows: TGTGCCAGCAGCTCTCCGGGTCCCACTGAAGCTTTCTTT. Translated, this is CASSSPGPTEAFF.